These 25 T cell receptor beta chains came from one sample sequenced in a study of vaccination and CD4 T cells after COVID-19. A single record per CDR3 protein comes from TCRdb applying MiXCR to the PCR reads. The sample holds roughly 20,000 distinct CDR3 sequences, roughly 63% seen once. The sample in question was CD4+ T cells from blood, obtained after SARS-CoV-2 vaccination. The receptors stem from a human donor who had recovered from COVID-19.

V gene TRBV7-9 combines with J gene TRBJ2-3; D ambiguous. The germline V gene has CDR1 SEHNR and CDR2 FQNEAQ (reference sequence). V lost 3 bases, J lost 1 base, and 11 bases lay in between. The CDR3 is made up of 15 amino acids. The CDR3 DNA is TGTGCCAGCAGCTTCGTGACCGGGCGCACAGATACGCAGTATTTT. Translation gives CASSFVTGRTDTQYF.

The chain joins TRBV5-6 to TRBJ2-2; D might be TRBD1 or TRBD2, each matching 7 bases. This CDR3 comprises 15 residues. V lost 2 bases, J lost 5 bases, and 13 bases lay in between. Germline values: CDR1 SGHDT, CDR2 YYEEEE. As DNA, the CDR3 is TGTGCCAGCAGCTTCGGTCAGGGGGGGACCGGGGAGCTGTTTTTT. Translating it yields CASSFGQGGTGELFF.

The chain couples TRBV27 to TRBJ2-7; TRBD1 agrees at 10 bases. Trimming removed 7 bases from V and 6 bases from J; junction bases left unmatched: 9. Germline V lookup: CDR1 MNHEY, CDR2 SMNVEV (reference sequence). The CDR3 has 14 amino acids. CDR3 protein: CASKGTGVVAEQYF. CDR3 in DNA: TGTGCCAGCAAAGGGACAGGGGTTGTCGCCGAGCAGTACTTC.

The V call is TRBV15, the J call TRBJ1-1; D remains ambiguous. Germline CDR1 reads LNHNV; CDR2 reads YYDKDF (reference sequence). The CDR3 contains 15 residues. Trimming pared 0 bases from V and 6 bases from J, leaving 14 bases between. The CDR3 DNA follows: TGTGCCACCAGCAGAGAGCCGGCAGGAGGGCCTGAAGCTTTCTTT. It translates to CATSREPAGGPEAFF.

The sample holds one count of this clonotype. The rearrangement links TRBV18 to TRBJ2-3; D gene uncertain. The germline V gene encodes CDR1 KGHSH and CDR2 LQKENI. V was trimmed by 4 bases and J by 5 bases, leaving 16 bases between them. The CDR3 is 15 residues long. CDR3 coding DNA: TGTGCCAGCTCACTAGACGGGCCCAACCTAGATACGCAGTATTTT. Translated, it gives CASSLDGPNLDTQYF. Together with reference TRBV18 and TRBJ2-3, the CDR3 gives the full variable domain: NAGVMQNPRHLVRRRGQEARLRCSPMKGHSHVYWYRQLPEEGLKFMVYLQKENIIDESGMPKERFSAEFPKEGPSILRIQQVVRGDSAAYFCASSLDGPNLDTQYFGPGTRLTVL.

This clonotype was found once. CDR3 DNA: TGTGCCAGCAGCTCTATGGGGGGGGACAACCTGGAGCAGTACTTC. This translates into CASSSMGGDNLEQYF. The chain has TRBV28 and TRBJ2-7, with D tentatively TRBD2 (7 bases). Deletions cut 6 bases from V and 7 bases from J, with 22 bases between. The CDR3 loop spans 15 amino acids. CDR1 is MDHEN, CDR2 SYDVKM, per germline.

J is TRBJ2-7 and V is TRBV19, with TRBD2 matching over 7 bases. CDR3 size: 15 residues. Per the germline V gene, CDR1 is LNHDA and CDR2 is SQIVND (reference sequence). With 4 bases clipped from V and 2 bases from J, the junction kept 8 bases outside the gene matches. DNA of the CDR3: TGTGCCAGTAGTACGAGCGGGGTGGGACCCTACGAGCAGTACTTC. It yields the protein CASSTSGVGPYEQYF.

The rearrangement joins TRBV7-6 to TRBJ2-7; D is undetermined. V was pared by 1 base and J by 3 bases, with 7 bases between. The CDR3 is made up of 13 amino acids. The germline V gene has CDR1 SGHVS and CDR2 FNYEAQ. This CDR3 reads CASSLDVGYEQYF. The CDR3 region has the DNA TGTGCCAGCAGCTTAGACGTGGGCTACGAGCAGTACTTC.

This chain joins TRBV25-1 and TRBJ1-2; D call uncertain. V lost 4 bases to trimming and J lost 5 bases, with 5 bases between them. The CDR3 runs to 11 residues. The V gene's germline CDR1 is MGHDK and CDR2 SYGVNS. The CDR3 DNA follows: TGTGCCAGCAGTGGGATTTATGGCTACACCTTC. It codes for CASSGIYGYTF.

The V and J genes are TRBV11-2 and TRBJ1-2; a possible D gene is TRBD1 (6 bases). Germline CDR1 SGHAT, CDR2 FQNNGV. Trimming cost V 5 bases and J 6 bases, with 10 bases left between them. The CDR3 sequence is 12 residues long. In DNA form, the CDR3 reads TGTGCCAGCAGCCTAACAGGGAATGGCTACACCTTC. Translated, it gives CASSLTGNGYTF.

This clonotype has only one observation. This chain joins TRBV19 and TRBJ1-5, with D unclear. Between the trimmed V and J ends, which lost 2 bases and 6 bases, there was a span of 11 bases. CDR1 and CDR2 (germline): LNHDA, SQIVND (reference sequence). This CDR3 region has 14 residues. The CDR3 sequence is CASSILQPGQPQHF. In DNA, the CDR3 is TGTGCCAGTAGTATACTACAGCCCGGTCAGCCCCAGCATTTT.

The chain combines TRBV27 with TRBJ1-5; a weak D match, TRBD1 (6 bases). V was shortened by 6 bases and J by 4 bases, with 16 bases between the two germline ends. From germline, CDR1 is MNHEY and CDR2 SMNVEV (reference sequence). The CDR3 runs to 15 residues. CDR3 loop: CASSSTGTFNQPQHF. The CDR3, as DNA: TGTGCCAGCAGCTCCACAGGGACCTTTAATCAGCCCCAGCATTTT.

The chain employs TRBV10-3 and TRBJ1-1, with D possibly matching TRBD1 (6 bases). Germline CDR1 reads ENHRY; CDR2 reads SYGVKD. The CDR3 extends over 16 amino acids. V was shortened by 5 bases and J by 0 bases, with 16 bases between the two germline ends. The DNA for the CDR3 is TGTGCCATCAGTCGGGTGATGGGGGGCATGAACACTGAAGCTTTCTTT. Protein sequence: CAISRVMGGMNTEAFF.

This clonotype was found a few times. The DNA for the CDR3 is TGTGCCACCGGGGGCAGCGTGGGGACAGGTCGTTTCGGCTACACCTTC. This translates into CATGGSVGTGRFGYTF. The chain links TRBV24-1 to TRBJ1-2; TRBD1 matches at 8 bases. Trimming took 9 bases from V and 8 from J; bases not matched to a gene: 19. CDR1 is KGHDR and CDR2 is SFDVKD in the germline V gene. The CDR3 covers 16 residues.

The rearrangement links TRBV30 to TRBJ1-4, with 7 bases lining up with TRBD1. Germline V CDR1 and CDR2: GTSNPN, SVGIG (reference sequence). The V gene end was trimmed by 3 bases and the J gene end by 8 bases; junction bases not matched to a gene: 3. The CDR3 has 12 residues. The CDR3 here is CAWSPQGEKLFF. In nucleotides, the CDR3 is TGTGCCTGGAGCCCACAGGGGGAAAAACTGTTTTTT.

The chain employs TRBV19 and TRBJ1-5; D might be TRBD1 (6 bases). Germline V gene sequence: CDR1 LNHDA, CDR2 SQIVND (reference sequence). Between the trimmed V and J ends, which lost 3 bases and 7 bases, there was a span of 10 bases. This CDR3 spans 13 amino acids. CDR3: CASSMGAWQPQHF. The CDR3, as DNA: TGTGCCAGTAGTATGGGGGCATGGCAGCCCCAGCATTTT.

The chain recombines TRBV9 with TRBJ2-5; no reliable D call. The CDR3 consists of 15 residues. Germline loops: CDR1 SGDLS, CDR2 YYNGEE. V was shortened by 0 bases and J by 5 bases, with 14 bases between the two germline ends. Written as DNA, the CDR3 is TGTGCCAGCAGCGTAGCTCTGGACCCCGGCGAGACCCAGTACTTC. Translation gives CASSVALDPGETQYF.

This clonotype was counted between two and nine times. CDR3 bases: TGTGCCAGCAGTCAACTAGCGGGAGTAGGCCCAGATACGCAGTATTTT. Amino acids: CASSQLAGVGPDTQYF. The V and J genes are TRBV27 and TRBJ2-3; 11 nucleotides agree with TRBD2. V gave up 5 bases and J gave up 4 bases; unmatched junction bases: 8. CDR3 length: 16 residues. Germline CDR1 MNHEY, CDR2 SMNVEV (reference sequence).

The chain carries TRBV20-1 and TRBJ2-2; D is uncertain. Trimming left V 5 bases short and J 5 bases short, with 21 bases between. CDR1 and CDR2 (germline): DFQATT, SNEGSKA (reference sequence). The CDR3 is made up of 16 amino acids. CDR3 DNA: TGCAGTGCTCGCCCCACTCTCCGAAGAACAACCGGGGAGCTGTTTTTT. Its translation is CSARPTLRRTTGELFF.

This rearrangement joins TRBV14 to TRBJ1-6; D gene ambiguous. Trimming pared 3 bases from V and 10 bases from J, leaving 19 bases between. Looked up from germline, CDR1 is SGHDN and CDR2 is FVKESK. The CDR3 has 16 residues. This CDR3 reads CASSQMGRGPGSPLHF. Here the CDR3 DNA reads TGTGCCAGCAGCCAGATGGGTCGCGGGCCGGGATCACCCCTCCACTTT. Combining the CDR3 with reference TRBV14 and TRBJ1-6 gives the whole variable domain EAGVTQFPSHSVIEKGQTVTLRCDPISGHDNLYWYRRVMGKEIKFLLHFVKESKQDESGMPNNRFLAERTGGTYSTLKVQPAELEDSGVYFCASSQMGRGPGSPLHFGNGTRLTVT.

CDR3 residues: CASSEQAEQFF. The CDR3 DNA reads TGTGCCAGCAGTGAACAGGCTGAGCAGTTCTTC. V is TRBV6-1 and J is TRBJ2-1; no firm D call. The CDR3 runs 11 residues. V lost 2 bases, J lost 9 bases, and 5 bases lay in between. From germline, CDR1 is MNHNS and CDR2 SASEGT.

This clonotype came up a few times. This chain joins TRBV27 and TRBJ2-5; TRBD1 matches 7 bases. Germline V gives CDR1 MNHEY, CDR2 SMNVEV (reference sequence). The CDR3 consists of 14 residues. With V trimmed by 3 bases and J by 5 bases, 6 bases remained unmatched. Here the CDR3 reads CASSFIGGAETQYF. As DNA, the CDR3 is TGTGCCAGCAGTTTTATAGGGGGCGCGGAGACCCAGTACTTC.

There are a few counts of this clonotype. The gene calls are TRBV9 and TRBJ1-1; D ambiguous. With 0 bases removed from V and 0 bases from J, the gap between germline ends came to 6 bases. The CDR3 extends over 14 amino acids. The germline CDR1 and CDR2 sequences are SGDLS and YYNGEE. The CDR3 coding sequence is TGTGCCAGCAGCGTAGGACCGCTGAACACTGAAGCTTTCTTT. This translates into CASSVGPLNTEAFF.

The chain couples TRBV10-3 to TRBJ1-1; possible D gene TRBD1, 6 bases. The CDR3 loop spans 12 amino acids. The V end was cut by 7 bases, the J end by 3 bases, with 9 bases between. Germline assignment: CDR1 ENHRY and CDR2 SYGVKD. CDR3 region: CAIKKGDTEAFF. The CDR3 DNA reads as TGTGCCATCAAAAAGGGGGACACTGAAGCTTTCTTT.

The chain has TRBV6-2 or TRBV6-3 and TRBJ2-1; D ambiguous. The CDR3 contains 13 residues. The V gene lost 5 bases and the J gene lost 6 bases, with 11 bases spanning the gap. Germline loops: CDR1 MNHEY, CDR2 SVGEGT. CDR3: CASSPNVGNEQFF. The CDR3 DNA follows: TGTGCCAGCAGTCCAAACGTCGGCAATGAGCAGTTCTTC.